The T cell receptor beta chain under discussion was sequenced for a study of T cell repertoires in cytomegalovirus infection. Across the whole study: Matching HLA type, along with CMV infection, was indicated by public TCR beta signatures. Overall study results and limits: Cumulative public TCR beta family frequency identified CMV carriers with the relevant HLA.

Trimming removed 2 bases at V and 0 bases at J, with 11 bases between. CDR3 size: 17 residues. Germline assignment: CDR1 MNHNY and CDR2 SVGAGI (reference sequence). TCRdb ran MiXCR on the reads and lists one entry per CDR3 protein. The profile covers 900,000 to 950,000 distinct CDR3 sequences, with around 30% appearing a single time and roughly an eighth taken by the ten largest. A word on this clonotype: The antigen is not known.

The sequencing here drew on cultured CD8+ T cells from PBMCs, taken from culture after CMV antigen stimulation. The sequence was collected from a human donor in good health (CMV status not recorded). Some clones in this sample may be carry-over from other donors' samples. The genes are TRBV6-6 and TRBJ2-6; TRBD1 is a possible D gene (5 bases). CDR3 nucleotide sequence: TGTGCCAGCAGTTACCCAACAGACAGCTCTGGGGCCAACGTCCTGACTTTC. Translation: CASSYPTDSSGANVLTF.